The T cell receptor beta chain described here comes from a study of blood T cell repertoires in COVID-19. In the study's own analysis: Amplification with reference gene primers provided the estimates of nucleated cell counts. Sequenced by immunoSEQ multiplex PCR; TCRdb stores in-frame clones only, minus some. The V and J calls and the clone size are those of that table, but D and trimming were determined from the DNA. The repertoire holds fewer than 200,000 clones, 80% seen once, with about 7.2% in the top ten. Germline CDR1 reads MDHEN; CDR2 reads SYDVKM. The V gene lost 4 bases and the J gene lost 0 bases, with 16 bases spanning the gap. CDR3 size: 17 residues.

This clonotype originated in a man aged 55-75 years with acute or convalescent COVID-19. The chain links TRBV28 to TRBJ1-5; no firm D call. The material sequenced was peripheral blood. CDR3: CASSYNYGEDSNQPQHF. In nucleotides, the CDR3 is TGTGCCAGCAGTTACAACTACGGGGAGGATAGCAATCAGCCCCAGCATTTT.